The 17 T cell receptor beta chains presented below share a single source sample, sequenced in a study of OX40 agonist ivuxolimab in advanced cancers. The method was immunoSEQ multiplex PCR; TCRdb's version includes in-frame clones alone and lacks a portion of them. The table includes 50,000 to 70,000 clones, roughly 81% detected once. This specimen was CD4+ or CD8+ T cells sorted from blood, taken in a trial of the OX40 agonist ivuxolimab. The receptor source for this set is an adult with an advanced solid tumor such as melanoma, head and neck, liver or kidney cancer.

This clone was recorded once. The J gene is TRBJ2-2, the V gene TRBV5-1; D unclear. The CDR3 is 14 residues long. Per germline, CDR1 SGHRS and CDR2 YFSETQ. V dropped 0 bases and J dropped 7 bases, with 10 bases sitting between them. The CDR3 bases are TGCGCCAGCAGCTTGGTAGGGTTTGACGGGGAGCTGTTTTTT. Amino acids: CASSLVGFDGELFF. Looking up the rest from reference TRBV5-1 and TRBJ2-2 gives the full variable domain: KAGVTQTPRYLIKTRGQQVTLSCSPISGHRSVSWYQQTPGQGLQFLFEYFSETQRNKGNFPGRFSGRQFSNSRSEMNVSTLELGDSALYLCASSLVGFDGELFFGEGSRLTVL.

This clone was observed once. The chain has TRBV21-1 and TRBJ2-7; the table gives TRBD2 as D, unverified against the DNA. TRBV21-1 is flagged as a pseudogene. The CDR3 covers 15 residues. CDR3 DNA: TGTACCAGCAGCACCCCCCCCGGGGGGCTATCCGAGCAGTACTTC. This sequence encodes CTSSTPPGGLSEQYF.

The V gene is TRBV6-6, the J gene TRBJ2-3; D ambiguous. V shed 8 bases and J shed 4 bases, with 13 bases lying between them. CDR1 and CDR2 (germline): MNHNY, SVGAGI (reference sequence). The CDR3 extends over 13 amino acids. The CDR3 DNA is TGTGCCAGCCATGCCACCTCAGCAGATACGCAGTATTTT. The encoded protein is CASHATSADTQYF.

This sequence joins TRBV11-2 and TRBJ1-3; D uncertain. The CDR3 covers 13 residues. The germline V gene has CDR1 SGHAT and CDR2 FQNNGV. Trimming shortened V by 5 bases and J by 2 bases, and 7 bases separated the two germline ends. The CDR3 DNA follows: TGTGCCAGCAGCCTCACGGCTGGAAACACCATATATTTT. Protein: CASSLTAGNTIYF.

A note on this clone: A junction end diverges from the germline sequence, so it may reflect a read error. The chain links TRBV27 to TRBJ2-7; 9 bases agree with TRBD2. Germline values: CDR1 MNHEY, CDR2 SMNVEV (reference sequence). The CDR3 length is 14 residues. The CDR3 sequence is CASSAGSGRPPAPF. The DNA of the CDR3 is TGTGCCAGCAGTGCCGGGAGCGGGAGGCCCCCGGCGCCCTTC.

The chain employs TRBV4-2 and TRBJ2-5, with 9 nucleotides matching TRBD2. After removal of 1 base from V and 0 bases from J, the junction contained 6 bases not matched to a gene. CDR3 length: 17 residues. Germline V gene sequence: CDR1 LGHNA, CDR2 YNFKEQ. In DNA, the CDR3 is TGTGCCAGCAGCCAAGTACCGGGACTAGCATACCAAGAGACCCAGTACTTC. Translated: CASSQVPGLAYQETQYF.

The chain combines TRBV5-6 with TRBJ2-1, with a tentative D call TRBD1 (5 bases). The V end was cut by 5 bases, the J end by 4 bases, with 7 bases between. The CDR3 spans 12 residues. The germline V gene encodes CDR1 SGHDT and CDR2 YYEEEE. CDR3 nucleotide sequence: TGTGCCAGCAGTCAGGGATACAATGAGCAGTTCTTC. Residues: CASSQGYNEQFF.

The count of this clone is one. This chain uses TRBV6-1 with TRBJ2-2, with 10 bases identical to TRBD1. This CDR3 is built from 15 residues. Germline V lookup: CDR1 MNHNS, CDR2 SASEGT. V gave up 7 bases and J gave up 2 bases; unmatched junction bases: 4. The CDR3 sequence is CASTRTGGNTGELFF. The DNA of the CDR3 is TGTGCCAGCACCAGGACAGGGGGTAACACCGGGGAGCTGTTTTTT.

The chain links TRBV11-1 to TRBJ2-1, with D possibly TRBD2 on 5 matching bases. From germline, CDR1 is SGHAT and CDR2 FQDESV (reference sequence). The V gene lost 2 bases and the J gene lost 3 bases, with 14 bases spanning the gap. The CDR3 consists of 16 residues. In DNA form, the CDR3 reads TGTGCCAGCAGCTTACTAAGCGGTGGGTACTACAATGAGCAGTTCTTC. This sequence encodes CASSLLSGGYYNEQFF. Combining the CDR3 with reference TRBV11-1 and TRBJ2-1 gives the whole variable domain EAEVAQSPRYKITEKSQAVAFWCDPISGHATLYWYRQILGQGPELLVQFQDESVVDDSQLPKDRFSAERLKGVDSTLKIQPAELGDSAMYLCASSLLSGGYYNEQFFGPGTRLTVL.

J is TRBJ1-3 and V is TRBV5-1, with 8 bases aligning to TRBD1. The CDR3 loop spans 15 amino acids. Trimming removed 4 bases from V and 3 bases from J; junction bases left unmatched: 6. Looked up from germline, CDR1 is SGHRS and CDR2 is YFSETQ. CDR3 amino acids: CASSPGGADGNTIYF. The CDR3 nucleotides read TGCGCCAGCAGCCCAGGGGGCGCGGATGGAAACACCATATATTTT.

This clone was detected a few times. The CDR3 region is CASSQGPGDTEAFF. CDR3 nucleotide sequence: TGTGCCAGCAGTCAAGGCCCGGGGGACACTGAAGCTTTCTTT. The genes are TRBV9 and TRBJ1-1; possible D gene TRBD1, 5 bases. Trimming shortened V by 5 bases and J by 3 bases, and 14 bases separated the two germline ends. Germline-derived CDR1 and CDR2 are SGDLS and YYNGEE. The CDR3 loop spans 14 amino acids.

This clone was found once. The J gene is TRBJ1-1, the V gene TRBV15; a possible D gene is TRBD1 (5 bases). V was cut by 1 base and J by 5 bases, with 11 bases left in between. The germline gives CDR1 LNHNV, CDR2 YYDKDF (reference sequence). The CDR3 is 14 residues long. Written as DNA, the CDR3 is TGTGCCACCAGCAGAGTTGTGGGGCGGACTGAAGCTTTCTTT. This sequence encodes CATSRVVGRTEAFF. Full variable domain (missing parts from reference TRBV15 and TRBJ1-1): DAMVIQNPRYQVTQFGKPVTLSCSQTLNHNVMYWYQQKSSQAPKLLFHYYDKDFNNEADTPDNFQSRRPNTSFCFLDIRSPGLGDTAMYLCATSRVVGRTEAFFGQGTRLTVV.

CDR3 in DNA: TGTGCCAGCAGCCCGGTAGGGGGGGGCATAGATACGCAGTATTTT. It is translated as CASSPVGGGIDTQYF. The chain has TRBV28 and TRBJ2-3; maybe TRBD2 (7 bases). The V gene lost 6 bases and the J gene lost 5 bases, with 18 bases spanning the gap. Per the germline V gene, CDR1 is MDHEN and CDR2 is SYDVKM. This CDR3 comprises 15 residues. Supplemented by reference TRBV28 and TRBJ2-3, the full variable domain reads DVKVTQSSRYLVKRTGEKVFLECVQDMDHENMFWYRQDPGLGLRLIYFSYDVKMKEKGDIPEGYSVSREKKERFSLILESASTNQTSMYLCASSPVGGGIDTQYFGPGTRLTVL.

In its sample, this clone was seen once. The J gene is TRBJ1-5, the V gene TRBV6-5, with D tentatively TRBD1 (6 bases). The V end was cut by 0 bases, the J end by 5 bases, with 8 bases between. This CDR3 comprises 14 residues. Germline lookup yields CDR1 MNHEY and CDR2 SVGAGI. The CDR3 sequence is CASSYSTGHQPQHF. The DNA for the CDR3 is TGTGCCAGCAGTTACTCCACAGGGCATCAGCCCCAGCATTTT.

V gene TRBV7-2 combines with J gene TRBJ1-5; no clear D gene. From germline, CDR1 is SGHTA and CDR2 FQGNSA. Trimming removed 1 base at V and 4 bases at J, with 5 bases between. The CDR3 has 13 residues. CDR3 sequence reads: CASSLDRNQPQHF. The CDR3, as DNA: TGTGCCAGCAGCTTAGACCGGAATCAGCCCCAGCATTTT.

The J gene is TRBJ2-5, the V gene TRBV2; a possible D gene is TRBD2 (6 bases). Germline V gene lookup returns CDR1 SNHLY and CDR2 FYNNEI. CDR3 length: 15 residues. V was trimmed by 6 bases and J by 1 base, leaving 15 bases between them. The CDR3 DNA reads as TGTGCCAGCAGCTTACTCGGGAGCAGCCAAGAGACCCAGTACTTC. Residues: CASSLLGSSQETQYF. The entire variable domain, with the rest obtained from reference TRBV2 and TRBJ2-5, is as follows: EPEVTQTPSHQVTQMGQEVILRCVPISNHLYFYWYRQILGQKVEFLVSFYNNEISEKSEIFDDQFSVERPDGSNFTLKIRSTKLEDSAMYFCASSLLGSSQETQYFGPGTRLLVL.

The gene calls are TRBV6-6 and TRBJ1-1; D is undetermined. The V end was cut by 6 bases, the J end by 4 bases, with 6 bases between. The CDR3 totals 11 residues. Germline assignment: CDR1 MNHNY and CDR2 SVGAGI (reference sequence). The CDR3 sequence is CASSLGTEAFF. The CDR3 nucleotides are TGTGCCAGCAGCCTCGGCACTGAAGCTTTCTTT.